The clone carrying this T cell receptor (beta chain) was observed many times. Time point given: healthy volunteer bleed at 2 weeks. Researchers extracted total RNA from unfractionated whole blood. V was clipped by 3 bases and J by 4 bases; unmatched bases: 8. Per the germline V gene, CDR1 is DFQATT and CDR2 is SNEGSKA (reference sequence). The CDR3 has 15 amino acids. These data originate in a study of human T cells and chemical hapten exposure. TCRdb itself ran the RACE reads through MiXCR, one entry per CDR3 protein. The sample contains 130,000 or so distinct CDR3 sequences, more than 7.5% of which appear only once.

The sequence came from a male donor in good health. Some clones in this sample may be carry-over from other donors' samples. The chain uses TRBV20-1 and TRBJ2-3; 9 bases line up with TRBD2. The sequenced material came from whole blood. The CDR3 coding sequence is TGCAGTGCTAGCAGGGTAGCGGGAGACTCAGATACGCAGTATTTT. As protein: CSASRVAGDSDTQYF.